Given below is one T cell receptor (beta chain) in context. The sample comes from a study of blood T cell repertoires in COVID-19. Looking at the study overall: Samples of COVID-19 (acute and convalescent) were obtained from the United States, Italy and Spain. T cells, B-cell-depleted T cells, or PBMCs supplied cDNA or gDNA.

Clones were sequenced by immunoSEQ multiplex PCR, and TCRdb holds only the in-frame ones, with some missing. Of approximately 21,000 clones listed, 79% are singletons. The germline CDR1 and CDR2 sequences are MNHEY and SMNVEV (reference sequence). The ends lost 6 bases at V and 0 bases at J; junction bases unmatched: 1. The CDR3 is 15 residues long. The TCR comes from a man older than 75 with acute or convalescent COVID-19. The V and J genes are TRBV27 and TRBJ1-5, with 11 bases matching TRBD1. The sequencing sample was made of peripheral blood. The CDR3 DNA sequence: TGTGCCAGCAGGGACAGGGGGCTTAGCAATCAGCCCCAGCATTTT. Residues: CASRDRGLSNQPQHF.